These 14 T cell receptor beta chains share one sample of origin, sequenced in a study of molecular identifiers for immune sequencing clone quantification. TCRdb passed the PCR reads through MiXCR, listing each CDR3 protein once. The sample records under 600,000 distinct CDR3 sequences, 20% to 25% being singletons. The source material was naive CD8+ T cells from blood, with Jurkat cell RNA spiked in. Subset defined: FACS-sorted CD8+CD4-CCR7+CD45RA+ naive T cells. These receptors originate from a human donor in good health. Some libraries in this study had Jurkat cell RNA spiked in.

This clonotype was seen many times. The rearrangement uses TRBV6-5 and TRBJ2-3; D might be TRBD1 (7 bases). The CDR3 sequence is 19 residues long. Germline V gives CDR1 MNHEY, CDR2 SVGAGI. V lost 2 bases to trimming and J lost 4 bases, with 25 bases between them. In DNA form, the CDR3 reads TGTGCCAGCAGTTACGAGCTAGCCGTGGGACTGCAGGGGGCAGATACGCAGTATTTT. This codes for CASSYELAVGLQGADTQYF.

This clonotype has at least ten counts. The V and J genes are TRBV5-1 and TRBJ2-7; 7 nucleotides match TRBD2. The CDR3 spans 16 residues. The trim removed 0 bases at V and 2 bases at J, leaving 8 bases unmatched. CDR1 is SGHRS and CDR2 is YFSETQ in the germline V gene. Here the CDR3 DNA reads TGCGCCAGCAGCTTGGCCGAGCGGGGAATTGCCTACGAGCAGTACTTC. Translated, it gives CASSLAERGIAYEQYF.

This clonotype has ten or more counts. The junction departs from germline at one end; a sequencing error may be responsible. The gene calls are TRBV29-1 and TRBJ2-7; tentative D call: TRBD1 (6 bases). The CDR3 totals 13 residues. CDR1 and CDR2 from the germline V gene are SQVTM and ANQGSEA. As DNA, the CDR3 is TGCAGCGTGGAAGGGGGTGTTTCCTACGAGCAGTACTTC. Its protein is CSVEGGVSYEQYF.

This clonotype turned up a few times. The chain employs TRBV20-1 and TRBJ2-1; 9 bases align to TRBD2. CDR3 length equals 16 residues. Germline V gene data show CDR1 as DFQATT and CDR2 as SNEGSKA (reference sequence). V dropped 3 bases and J dropped 3; count of bases not matched to a gene: 9. The CDR3 coding sequence is TGCAGTGCTAGTCCGATAGCGGGGGAGCACTACAATGAGCAGTTCTTC. Its translation: CSASPIAGEHYNEQFF.

The chain carries TRBV4-1 and TRBJ2-3, with 10 positions matching TRBD2. Germline CDR1 and CDR2: MGHRA and YSYEKL. V shed 3 bases and J 11 bases; nucleotides not matched to a gene: 23. The CDR3 is made up of 19 amino acids. The DNA of the CDR3 is TGCGCCAGCAGCCAGGGGTTAGCGGGGGGAAGCCCCTCTTTTTTGGGGCAGTATTTT. It translates to CASSQGLAGGSPSFLGQYF.

This clonotype has a count of ten or more. This chain uses TRBV27 with TRBJ1-1, with 8 bases that match TRBD1. Trimming at V came to 5 bases and at J to 6 bases, leaving 5 bases not matched to a gene. From germline, CDR1 is MNHEY and CDR2 SMNVEV (reference sequence). This CDR3 region has 13 residues. CDR3 loop: CASSLQGVAEAFF. CDR3 in DNA: TGTGCCAGCAGTCTACAGGGGGTCGCTGAAGCTTTCTTT.

The genes are TRBV5-5 and TRBJ2-7; TRBD2 might be the D (6 bases). Germline values: CDR1 SGHKS, CDR2 YYEKEE (reference sequence). CDR3 size: 16 residues. Trimming took off 0 bases at V and 2 bases at J, with 15 bases between the two ends. The CDR3 bases are TGTGCCAGCAGCTTGGGTAGCGGAGACTCGACCTACGAGCAGTACTTC. This translates into CASSLGSGDSTYEQYF.

In this sample, this clonotype turned up a few times. CDR3 nucleotides: TGTGCCAGCAGTTACTCGAGATTTACTAACAACTACGAGCAGTACTTC. Protein: CASSYSRFTNNYEQYF. The rearrangement links TRBV6-2 or TRBV6-3 to TRBJ2-7; D gene uncertain. The length of the CDR3 is 16 residues. Trimming removed 0 bases from V and 3 bases from J, with 15 bases in between. Germline CDR1 MNHEY, CDR2 SVGEGT.

This clonotype was counted between two and nine times. The chain links TRBV19 to TRBJ2-7; TRBD1 matches at 8 bases. This CDR3 has 16 amino acids. Germline lookup yields CDR1 LNHDA and CDR2 SQIVND (reference sequence). Trimming at V came to 5 bases and at J to 3 bases, leaving 12 bases not matched to a gene. For the CDR3, the DNA is TGTGCCAGTAGTGCCCAGGATCGGACAGGGCACTACGAGCAGTACTTC. This gives the protein CASSAQDRTGHYEQYF.

Points on this clonotype: The junction departs from germline at one end; a sequencing error may be responsible. V is TRBV9 and J is TRBJ2-7; D gene unclear. CDR1 is SGDLS and CDR2 is YYNGEE in the germline V gene. The CDR3 has 15 amino acids. The CDR3 loop is CANSPRGMGTYEQYF. DNA for the CDR3: TGTGCCAACAGCCCCCGTGGCATGGGAACCTACGAGCAGTACTTC.

This clonotype was counted a few times. This rearrangement joins TRBV7-9 to TRBJ1-3; D ambiguous. This CDR3 spans 15 amino acids. Trimming removed 4 bases at V and 2 bases at J, with 12 bases between. CDR1 is SEHNR and CDR2 is FQNEAQ in the germline V gene (reference sequence). CDR3 sequence (DNA): TGTGCCAGCAGCTATGAACAGCAAGCTGGAAACACCATATATTTT. It encodes CASSYEQQAGNTIYF. The whole variable domain, remainder taken from reference TRBV7-9 and TRBJ1-3, is DTGVSQNPRHKITKRGQNVTFRCDPISEHNRLYWYRQTLGQGPEFLTYFQNEAQLEKSRLLSDRFSAERPKGSFSTLEIQRTEQGDSAMYLCASSYEQQAGNTIYFGEGSWLTVV.

The CDR3 nucleotides read TGTGCCAGCAGCCACCCAAGCGGTAGCCCAGACTCCTACGAGCAGTACTTC. Amino acids: CASSHPSGSPDSYEQYF. This rearrangement joins TRBV9 to TRBJ2-7, with D possibly matching TRBD2 (5 bases). The CDR3 is 17 residues long. Deletions cut 4 bases from V and 0 bases from J, with 20 bases between. In germline, CDR1 is SGDLS, CDR2 YYNGEE.

This chain links TRBV12-3 or TRBV12-4 with TRBJ2-1; D is perhaps TRBD1 (5 bases). There are 14 residues in the CDR3. V was cut by 3 bases and J by 8 bases, with 14 bases left in between. For the CDR3, the DNA is TGTGCCAGCAGTTTCTTCTTAAGGGGCGATGAGCAGTTCTTC. It is translated as CASSFFLRGDEQFF.

V and J are TRBV29-1 and TRBJ2-5; TRBD2 aligns across 7 bases. Germline V lookup: CDR1 SQVTM, CDR2 ANQGSEA. The J segment lost 4 bases and the V segment lost 7 bases, leaving 6 bases of the junction unmatched. The CDR3 extends over 12 amino acids. CDR3 nucleotide sequence: TGCAGCGCGACGGGGGGACGAGAGACCCAGTACTTC. This codes for CSATGGRETQYF.